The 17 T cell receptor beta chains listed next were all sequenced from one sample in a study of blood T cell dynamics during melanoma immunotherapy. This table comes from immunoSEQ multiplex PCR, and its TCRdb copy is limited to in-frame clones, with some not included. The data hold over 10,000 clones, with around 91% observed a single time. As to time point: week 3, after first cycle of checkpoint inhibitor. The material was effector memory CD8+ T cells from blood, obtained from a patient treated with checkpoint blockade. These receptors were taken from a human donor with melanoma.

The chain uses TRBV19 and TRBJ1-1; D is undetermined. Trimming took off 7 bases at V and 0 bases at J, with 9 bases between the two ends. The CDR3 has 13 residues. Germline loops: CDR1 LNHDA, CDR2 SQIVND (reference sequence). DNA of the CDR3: TGTGCCAGTAATCCCGGCATGAACACTGAAGCTTTCTTT. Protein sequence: CASNPGMNTEAFF.

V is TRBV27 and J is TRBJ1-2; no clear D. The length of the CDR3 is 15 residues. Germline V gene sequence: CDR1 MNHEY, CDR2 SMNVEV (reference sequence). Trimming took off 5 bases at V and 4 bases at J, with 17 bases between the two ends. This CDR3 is CASSPGRGVGYGYTF. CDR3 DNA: TGTGCCAGCAGTCCTGGACGGGGAGTAGGCTATGGCTACACCTTC.

The CDR3 sequence is CSVAGGGTDTQYF. Here the CDR3 DNA reads TGCAGCGTTGCGGGCGGCGGCACAGATACGCAGTATTTT. The chain recombines TRBV29-1 with TRBJ2-3; D gene unclear. The V end was cut by 4 bases, the J end by 1 base, with 9 bases between. The germline CDR1 and CDR2 sequences are SQVTM and ANQGSEA. The CDR3 spans 13 residues.

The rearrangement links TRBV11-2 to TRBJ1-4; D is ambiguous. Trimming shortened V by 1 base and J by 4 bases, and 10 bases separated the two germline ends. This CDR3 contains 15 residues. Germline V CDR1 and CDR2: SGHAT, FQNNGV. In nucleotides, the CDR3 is TGTGCCAGCAGCTTAGGGCCAGCGAGTAATGAAAAACTGTTTTTT. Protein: CASSLGPASNEKLFF. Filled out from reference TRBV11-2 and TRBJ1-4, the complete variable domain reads EAGVAQSPRYKIIEKRQSVAFWCNPISGHATLYWYQQILGQGPKLLIQFQNNGVVDDSQLPKDRFSAERLKGVDSTLKIQPAKLEDSAVYLCASSLGPASNEKLFFGSGTQLSVL.

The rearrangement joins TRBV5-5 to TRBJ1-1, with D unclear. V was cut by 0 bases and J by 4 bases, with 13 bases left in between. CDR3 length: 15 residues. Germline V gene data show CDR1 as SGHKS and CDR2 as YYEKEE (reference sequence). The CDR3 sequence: CASSLARVVGTEAFF. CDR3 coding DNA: TGTGCCAGCAGCTTGGCTCGGGTTGTCGGCACTGAAGCTTTCTTT.

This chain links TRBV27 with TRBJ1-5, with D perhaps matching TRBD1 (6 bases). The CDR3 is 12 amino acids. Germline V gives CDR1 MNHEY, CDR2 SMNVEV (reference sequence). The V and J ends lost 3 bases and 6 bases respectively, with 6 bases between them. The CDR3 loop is CASSFRGQPQHF. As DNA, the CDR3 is TGTGCCAGCAGTTTCAGGGGTCAGCCCCAGCATTTT.

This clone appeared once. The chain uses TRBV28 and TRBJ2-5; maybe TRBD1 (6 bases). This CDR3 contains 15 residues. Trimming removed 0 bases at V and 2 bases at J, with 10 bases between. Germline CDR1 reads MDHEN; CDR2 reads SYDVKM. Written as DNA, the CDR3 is TGTGCCAGCAGTTTATGGCAGGGGTCACAAGAGACCCAGTACTTC. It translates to CASSLWQGSQETQYF.

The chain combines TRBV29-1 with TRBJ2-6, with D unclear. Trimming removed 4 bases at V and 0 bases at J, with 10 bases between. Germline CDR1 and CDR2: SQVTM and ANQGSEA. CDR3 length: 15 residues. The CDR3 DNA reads TGCAGCGTTGCAGAAAGGGACTCTGGGGCCAACGTCCTGACTTTC. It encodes CSVAERDSGANVLTF.

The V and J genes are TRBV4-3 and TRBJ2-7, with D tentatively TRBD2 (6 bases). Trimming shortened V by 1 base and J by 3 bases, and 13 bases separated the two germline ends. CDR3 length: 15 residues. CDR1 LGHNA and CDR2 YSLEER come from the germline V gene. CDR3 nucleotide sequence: TGCGCCAGCAGCCAAGGCCTTAGCGGAGGCTACGAGCAGTACTTC. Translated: CASSQGLSGGYEQYF.

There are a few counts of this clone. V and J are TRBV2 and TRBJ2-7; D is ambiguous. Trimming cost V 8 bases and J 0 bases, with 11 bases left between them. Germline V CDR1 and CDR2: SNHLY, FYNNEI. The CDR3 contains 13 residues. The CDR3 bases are TGTGCCAGCTATTCCGACTCCTCCTACGAGCAGTACTTC. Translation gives CASYSDSSYEQYF.

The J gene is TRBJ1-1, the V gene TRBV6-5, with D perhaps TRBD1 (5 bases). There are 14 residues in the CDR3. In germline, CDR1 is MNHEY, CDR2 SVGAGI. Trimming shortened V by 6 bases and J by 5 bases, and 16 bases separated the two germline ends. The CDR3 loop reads CASSTWGNRTEAFF. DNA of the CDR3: TGTGCCAGCAGCACGTGGGGGAATAGGACTGAAGCTTTCTTT.

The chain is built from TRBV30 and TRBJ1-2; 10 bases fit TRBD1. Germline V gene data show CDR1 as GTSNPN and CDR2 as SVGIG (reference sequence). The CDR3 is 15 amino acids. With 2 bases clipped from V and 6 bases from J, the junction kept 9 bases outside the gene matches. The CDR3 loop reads CAWSPIGTGEHGYTF. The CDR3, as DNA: TGTGCCTGGAGTCCCATCGGGACAGGGGAACATGGCTACACCTTC.

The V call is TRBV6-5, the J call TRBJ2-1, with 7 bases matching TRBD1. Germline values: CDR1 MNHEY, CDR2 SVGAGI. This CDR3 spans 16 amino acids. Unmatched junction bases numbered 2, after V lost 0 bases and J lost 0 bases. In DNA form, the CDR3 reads TGTGCCAGCAGTTACTCGACAGGGAGCTCCTACAATGAGCAGTTCTTC. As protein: CASSYSTGSSYNEQFF.

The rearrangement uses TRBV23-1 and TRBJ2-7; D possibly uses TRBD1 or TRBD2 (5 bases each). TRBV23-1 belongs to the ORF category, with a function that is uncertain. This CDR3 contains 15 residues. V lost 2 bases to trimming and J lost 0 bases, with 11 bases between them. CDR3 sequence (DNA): TGCGCCAGCAGTCAACCCCAGGGACGCTCCTACGAGCAGTACTTC. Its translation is CASSQPQGRSYEQYF.

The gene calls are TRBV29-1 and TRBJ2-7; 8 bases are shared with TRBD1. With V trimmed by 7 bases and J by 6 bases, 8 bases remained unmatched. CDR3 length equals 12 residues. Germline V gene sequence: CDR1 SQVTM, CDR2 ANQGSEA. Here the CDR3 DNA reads TGCAGCGCCGGACAGGGCTCCCTCGAGCAGTACTTC. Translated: CSAGQGSLEQYF.

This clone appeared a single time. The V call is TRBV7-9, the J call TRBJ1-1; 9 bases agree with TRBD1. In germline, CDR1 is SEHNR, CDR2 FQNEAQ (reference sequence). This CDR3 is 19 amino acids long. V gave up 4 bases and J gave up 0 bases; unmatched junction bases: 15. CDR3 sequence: CASSSLSGTGLTLNTEAFF. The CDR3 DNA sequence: TGTGCCAGCAGCTCCCTAAGTGGGACAGGGCTTACGCTGAACACTGAAGCTTTCTTT.

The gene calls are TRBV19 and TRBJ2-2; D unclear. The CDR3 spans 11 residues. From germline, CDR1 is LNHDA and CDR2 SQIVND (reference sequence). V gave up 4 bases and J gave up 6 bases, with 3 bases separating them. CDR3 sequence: CASSTPGELFF. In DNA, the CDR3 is TGTGCCAGTAGTACACCCGGGGAGCTGTTTTTT. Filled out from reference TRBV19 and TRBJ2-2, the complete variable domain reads DGGITQSPKYLFRKEGQNVTLSCEQNLNHDAMYWYRQDPGQGLRLIYYSQIVNDFQKGDIAEGYSVSREKKESFPLTVTSAQKNPTAFYLCASSTPGELFFGEGSRLTVL.